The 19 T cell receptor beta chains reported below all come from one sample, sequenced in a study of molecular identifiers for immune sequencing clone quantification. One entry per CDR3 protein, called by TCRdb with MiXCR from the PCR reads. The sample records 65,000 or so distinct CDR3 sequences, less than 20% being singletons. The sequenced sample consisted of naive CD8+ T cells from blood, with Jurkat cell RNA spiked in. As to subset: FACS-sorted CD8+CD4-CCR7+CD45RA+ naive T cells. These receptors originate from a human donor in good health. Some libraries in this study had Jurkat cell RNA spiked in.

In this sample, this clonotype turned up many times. CDR3 protein: CSAILGHNEQFF. In DNA, the CDR3 is TGCAGTGCTATTCTGGGACACAATGAGCAGTTCTTC. The chain joins TRBV20-1 to TRBJ2-1; D tentatively fits TRBD1 or TRBD2 (5 bases each). Germline V lookup: CDR1 DFQATT, CDR2 SNEGSKA (reference sequence). CDR3 length: 12 residues. V lost 4 bases to trimming and J lost 5 bases, with 9 bases between them.

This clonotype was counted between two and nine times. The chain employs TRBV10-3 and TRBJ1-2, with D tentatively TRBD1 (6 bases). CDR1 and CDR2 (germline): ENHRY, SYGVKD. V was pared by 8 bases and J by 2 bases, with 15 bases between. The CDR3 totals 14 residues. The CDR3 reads CAIGARGPNYGYTF. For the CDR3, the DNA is TGTGCCATCGGGGCCCGGGGGCCGAACTATGGCTACACCTTC.

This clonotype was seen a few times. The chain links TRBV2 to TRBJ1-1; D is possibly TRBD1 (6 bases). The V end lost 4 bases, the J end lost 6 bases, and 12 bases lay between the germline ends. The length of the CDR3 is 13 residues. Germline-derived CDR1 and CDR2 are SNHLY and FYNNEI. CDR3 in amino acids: CASSADSVPEAFF. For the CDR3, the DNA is TGTGCCAGCAGTGCGGACAGTGTACCTGAAGCTTTCTTT.

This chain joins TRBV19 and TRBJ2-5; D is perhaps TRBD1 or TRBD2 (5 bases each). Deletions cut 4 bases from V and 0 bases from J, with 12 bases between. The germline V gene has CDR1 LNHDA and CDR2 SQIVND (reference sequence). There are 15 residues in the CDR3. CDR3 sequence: CASSRYGADQETQYF. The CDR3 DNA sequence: TGTGCCAGTAGTAGATACGGGGCGGACCAAGAGACCCAGTACTTC.

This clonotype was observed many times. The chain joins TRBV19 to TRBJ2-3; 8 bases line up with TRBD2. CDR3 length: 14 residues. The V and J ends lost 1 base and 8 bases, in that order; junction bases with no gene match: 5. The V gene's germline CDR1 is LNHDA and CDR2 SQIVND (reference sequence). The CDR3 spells CASSIAGGPITQYF. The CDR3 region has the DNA TGTGCCAGTAGTATAGCGGGAGGGCCAATTACGCAGTATTTT.

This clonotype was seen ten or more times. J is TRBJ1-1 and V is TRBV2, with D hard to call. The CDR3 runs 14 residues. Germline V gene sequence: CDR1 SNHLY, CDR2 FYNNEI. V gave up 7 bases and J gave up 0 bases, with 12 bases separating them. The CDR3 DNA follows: TGTGCCAGCATCGGCTCTTTCATGAACACTGAAGCTTTCTTT. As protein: CASIGSFMNTEAFF.

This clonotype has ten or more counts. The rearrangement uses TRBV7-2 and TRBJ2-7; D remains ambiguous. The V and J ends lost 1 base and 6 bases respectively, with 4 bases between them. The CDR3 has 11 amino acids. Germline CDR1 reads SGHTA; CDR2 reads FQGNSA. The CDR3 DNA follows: TGTGCCAGCAGCTTAGGTCCCGAGCAGTACTTC. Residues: CASSLGPEQYF.

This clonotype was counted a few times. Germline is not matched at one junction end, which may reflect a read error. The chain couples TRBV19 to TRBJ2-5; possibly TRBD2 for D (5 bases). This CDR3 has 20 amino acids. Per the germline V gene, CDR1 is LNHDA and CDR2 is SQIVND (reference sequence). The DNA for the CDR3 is TGTGCCGGTAGTATGGTTGCTAGCTTGTTTCCCCCAACCGGTCAAGAGACCCAGTACTTC. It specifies CAGSMVASLFPPTGQETQYF.

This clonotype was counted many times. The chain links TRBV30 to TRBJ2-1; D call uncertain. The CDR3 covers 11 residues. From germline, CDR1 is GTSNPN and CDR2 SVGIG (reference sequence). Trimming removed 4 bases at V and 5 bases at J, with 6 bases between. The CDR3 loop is CAWIVHNEQFF. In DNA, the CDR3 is TGTGCCTGGATAGTTCACAATGAGCAGTTCTTC.

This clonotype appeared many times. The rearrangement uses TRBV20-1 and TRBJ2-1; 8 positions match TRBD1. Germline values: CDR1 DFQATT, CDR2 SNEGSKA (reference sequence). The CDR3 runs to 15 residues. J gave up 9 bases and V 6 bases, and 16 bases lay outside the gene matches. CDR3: CSARGQDNPFPEQFF. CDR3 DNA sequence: TGCAGTGCCAGGGGACAGGACAACCCTTTTCCTGAGCAGTTCTTC.

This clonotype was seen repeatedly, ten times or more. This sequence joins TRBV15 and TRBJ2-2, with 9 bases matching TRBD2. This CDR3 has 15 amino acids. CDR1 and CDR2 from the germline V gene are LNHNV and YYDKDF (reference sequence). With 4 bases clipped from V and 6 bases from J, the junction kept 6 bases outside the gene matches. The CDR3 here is CATSTSGLAAGELFF. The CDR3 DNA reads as TGTGCCACCAGCACTTCGGGACTAGCCGCCGGGGAGCTGTTTTTT.

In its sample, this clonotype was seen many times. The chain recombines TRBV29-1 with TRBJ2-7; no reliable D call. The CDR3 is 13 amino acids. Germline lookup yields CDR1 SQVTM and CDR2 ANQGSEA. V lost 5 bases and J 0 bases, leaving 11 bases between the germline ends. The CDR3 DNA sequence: TGCAGCGTTCGACCCCCGAGCTCCTACGAGCAGTACTTC. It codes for CSVRPPSSYEQYF.

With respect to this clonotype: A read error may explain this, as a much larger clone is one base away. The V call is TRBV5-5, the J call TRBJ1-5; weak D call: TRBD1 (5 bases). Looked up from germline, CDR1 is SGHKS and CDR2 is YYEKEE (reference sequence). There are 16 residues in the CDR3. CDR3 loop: CASSLPGQGSNQPQQF. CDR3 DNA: TGTGCCAGCAGCTTGCCGGGGCAGGGCAGCAATCAGCCCCAGCAGTTT.

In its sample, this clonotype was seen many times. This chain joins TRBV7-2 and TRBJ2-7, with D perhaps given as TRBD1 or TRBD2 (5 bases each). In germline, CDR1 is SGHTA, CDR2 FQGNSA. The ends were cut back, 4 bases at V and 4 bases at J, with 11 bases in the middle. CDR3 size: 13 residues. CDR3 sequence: CASSSWGNYEQYF. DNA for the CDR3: TGTGCCAGCAGCTCGTGGGGGAATTACGAGCAGTACTTC.

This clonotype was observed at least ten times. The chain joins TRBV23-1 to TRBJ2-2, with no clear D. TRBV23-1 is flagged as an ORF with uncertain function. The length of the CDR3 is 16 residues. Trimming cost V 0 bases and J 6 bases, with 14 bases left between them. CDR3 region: CASSQSGFLSSGELFF. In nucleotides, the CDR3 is TGCGCCAGCAGTCAATCGGGTTTTCTGAGTTCCGGGGAGCTGTTTTTT.

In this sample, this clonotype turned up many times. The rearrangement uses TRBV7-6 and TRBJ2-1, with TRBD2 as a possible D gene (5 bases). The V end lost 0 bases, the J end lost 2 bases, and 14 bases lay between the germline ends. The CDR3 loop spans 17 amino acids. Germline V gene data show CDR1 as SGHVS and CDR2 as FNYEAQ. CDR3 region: CASSLATGGAPYNEQFF. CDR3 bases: TGTGCCAGCAGCTTAGCGACCGGAGGCGCCCCCTACAATGAGCAGTTCTTC.

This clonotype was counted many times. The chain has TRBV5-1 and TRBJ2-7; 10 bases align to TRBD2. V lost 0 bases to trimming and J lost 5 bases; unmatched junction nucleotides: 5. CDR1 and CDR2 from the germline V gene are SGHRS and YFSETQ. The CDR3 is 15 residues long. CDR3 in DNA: TGCGCCAGCAGCTTGGGACTAGCGGGTTTCGACGAGCAGTACTTC. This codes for CASSLGLAGFDEQYF.

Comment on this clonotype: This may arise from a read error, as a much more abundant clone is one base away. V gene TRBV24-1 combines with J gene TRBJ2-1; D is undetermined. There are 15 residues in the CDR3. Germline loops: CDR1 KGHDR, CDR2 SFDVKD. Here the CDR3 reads CATSDSESSYNEQSF. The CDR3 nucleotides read TGTGCCACCAGTGATTCGGAAAGCTCCTACAATGAGCAGTCCTTC.

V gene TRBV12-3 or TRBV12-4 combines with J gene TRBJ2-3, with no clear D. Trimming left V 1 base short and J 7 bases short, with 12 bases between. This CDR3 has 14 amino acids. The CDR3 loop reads CASSLVGPANTQYF. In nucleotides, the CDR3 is TGTGCCAGCAGTTTAGTAGGTCCAGCAAATACGCAGTATTTT.